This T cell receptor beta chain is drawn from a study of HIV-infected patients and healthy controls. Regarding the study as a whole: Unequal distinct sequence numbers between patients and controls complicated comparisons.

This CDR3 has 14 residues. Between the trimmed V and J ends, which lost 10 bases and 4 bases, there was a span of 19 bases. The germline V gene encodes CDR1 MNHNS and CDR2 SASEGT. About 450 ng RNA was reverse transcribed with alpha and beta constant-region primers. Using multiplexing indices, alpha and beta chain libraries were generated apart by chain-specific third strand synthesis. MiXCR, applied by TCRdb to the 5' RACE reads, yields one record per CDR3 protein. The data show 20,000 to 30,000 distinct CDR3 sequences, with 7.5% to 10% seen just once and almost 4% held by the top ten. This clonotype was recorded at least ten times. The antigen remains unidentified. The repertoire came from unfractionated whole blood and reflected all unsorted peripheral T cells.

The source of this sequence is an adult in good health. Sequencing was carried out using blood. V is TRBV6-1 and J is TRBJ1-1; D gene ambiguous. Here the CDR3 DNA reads TGTGCCACCTACCCAGTCGGAGGGTCCACTGAAGCTTTCTTT. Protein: CATYPVGGSTEAFF.